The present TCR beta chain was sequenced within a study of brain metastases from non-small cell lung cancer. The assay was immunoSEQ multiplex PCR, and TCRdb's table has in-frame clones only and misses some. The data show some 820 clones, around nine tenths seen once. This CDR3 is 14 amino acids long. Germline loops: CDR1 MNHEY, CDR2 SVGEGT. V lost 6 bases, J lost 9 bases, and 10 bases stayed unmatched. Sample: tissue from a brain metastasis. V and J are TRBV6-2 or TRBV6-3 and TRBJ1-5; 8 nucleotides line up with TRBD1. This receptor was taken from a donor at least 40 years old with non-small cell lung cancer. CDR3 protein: CASRPTGGERPQHF. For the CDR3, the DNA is TGTGCCAGCAGGCCTACAGGGGGGGAGCGGCCCCAGCATTTT.